This entry features one TCR beta chain sequence. The antigen remains undetermined. This entry comes from a study of cytomegalovirus exposure and HLA in healthy donors. The study's findings and limits: Many donors carried some public TCRs, although rarity characterized most TCR sequences. Cytomegalovirus-associated TCR beta chains were listed, numbering 150 to 200.

The CDR3 is 17 amino acids. V shed 4 bases and J 5 bases; nucleotides not matched to a gene: 10. CDR1 and CDR2 (germline): SGHDT, YYEEEE. Profiled with immunoSEQ multiplex PCR; TCRdb holds only in-frame clones, not every one. The sample shows 200,000 or so clones, about 79% of them seen only once. Sequenced: PBMCs. The chain joins TRBV5-6 to TRBJ2-7; 15 nucleotides line up with TRBD2. This sequence was found in a woman aged 25 to 39 in good health and CMV-seropositive. The CDR3: CASSGGTSGRIRNEQYF. As DNA, the CDR3 is TGTGCCAGCAGCGGGGGGACTAGCGGGAGGATTCGGAACGAGCAGTACTTC.